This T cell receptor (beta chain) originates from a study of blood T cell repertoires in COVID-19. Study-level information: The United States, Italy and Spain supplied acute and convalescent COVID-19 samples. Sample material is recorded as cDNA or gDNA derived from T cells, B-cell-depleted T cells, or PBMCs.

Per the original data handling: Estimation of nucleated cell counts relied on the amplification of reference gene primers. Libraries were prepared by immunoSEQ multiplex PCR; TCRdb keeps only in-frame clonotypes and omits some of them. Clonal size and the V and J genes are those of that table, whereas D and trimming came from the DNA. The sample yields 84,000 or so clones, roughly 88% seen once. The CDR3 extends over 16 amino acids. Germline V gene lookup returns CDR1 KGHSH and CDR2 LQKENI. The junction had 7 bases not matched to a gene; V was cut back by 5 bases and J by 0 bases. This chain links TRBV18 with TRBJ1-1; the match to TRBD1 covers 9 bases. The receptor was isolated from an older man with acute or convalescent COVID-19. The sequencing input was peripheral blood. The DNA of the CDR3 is TGTGCCAGCTCATTCGGGACAGGGACTTTGAACACTGAAGCTTTCTTT. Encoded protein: CASSFGTGTLNTEAFF.